The rows below give T cell receptor beta chains drawn from one sample of a study of control samples from healthy donors and cancer patients. Clones were sequenced by immunoSEQ multiplex PCR, and TCRdb holds only the in-frame ones, with some missing. The sample shows about 44,000 clones, around 87% of them seen only once. The sequencing sample was made of PBMCs. The receptors were gathered from a woman aged 55 to 70 with lung cancer. Each CDR3 is given with its conserved first and last residue. Fields, in order: D gene, clone size, V gene, J gene, CDR3 protein, CDR3 DNA. A D gene is named only where the DNA matches it firmly. Expanded clones are given a class, and other clones once, few, many or no size at all.

NA	NA	TRBV7-9	TRBJ2-2	CASRDRQVATGELFF	TGTGCCAGCAGAGATCGACAGGTCGCCACCGGGGAGCTGTTTTTT
TRBD2	few	TRBV4-2	TRBJ2-1	CASSQEPGLGGHEQFF	TGTGCCAGCAGCCAAGAACCGGGACTAGGAGGTCATGAGCAGTTCTTC
NA	NA	TRBV4-3	TRBJ1-1	CASSQDQWTNTEAFF	TGCGCCAGCAGCCAAGATCAGTGGACGAACACTGAAGCTTTCTTT
NA	NA	TRBV3-1/TRBV3-2	TRBJ2-5	CASSYRGGETQYF	TGTGCCAGCAGTTATAGGGGGGGGGAGACCCAGTACTTC
TRBD2	NA	TRBV5-1	TRBJ2-3	CASSLASGSLTSSTDTQYF	TGCGCCAGCAGCTTGGCTAGCGGGAGCCTTACATCAAGCACAGATACGCAGTATTTT
TRBD2	NA	TRBV9	TRBJ2-7	CASSPNLAGEYEQYF	TGTGCCAGCAGCCCAAATCTAGCGGGGGAATACGAGCAGTACTTC
NA	NA	TRBV18	TRBJ1-2	CASSPPGHLITNYGYTF	TGTGCCAGCTCACCTCCGGGACACCTCATTACTAACTATGGCTACACCTTC
NA	NA	TRBV28	TRBJ1-2	CASSLKGRSNYGYTF	TGTGCCAGCAGTTTAAAGGGACGGTCTAACTATGGCTACACCTTC
NA	NA	TRBV28	TRBJ2-7	CASRSQGYYEQYF	TGTGCCAGCAGATCTCAGGGTTACTACGAGCAGTACTTC
TRBD2	NA	TRBV5-1	TRBJ2-5	CASSLETGTSGQETQYF	TGCGCCAGCAGCTTGGAAACCGGGACTAGCGGCCAAGAGACCCAGTACTTC
NA	NA	TRBV9	TRBJ1-1	CASSPYRENTEAFF	TGTGCCAGCAGCCCTTACAGGGAGAACACTGAAGCTTTCTTT
NA	NA	TRBV12-5	TRBJ2-3	CASGLISADTQYF	TGTGCTAGTGGTTTGATCTCGGCAGATACGCAGTATTTT
NA	few	TRBV30	TRBJ2-5	CAWSGGTVIRETQYF	TGTGCCTGGAGTGGGGGGACTGTGATCCGAGAGACCCAGTACTTC
NA	NA	TRBV7-9	TRBJ2-2	CASSFADPGELFF	TGTGCCAGCAGCTTTGCGGATCCCGGGGAGCTGTTTTTT
NA	once	TRBV2	TRBJ2-7	CASSEGDPQFSYEQYF	TGTGCCAGCAGTGAAGGGGACCCTCAGTTCTCCTACGAGCAGTACTTC
NA	NA	TRBV9	TRBJ2-1	CASSYLSNEQFF	TGTGCCAGCTCCTACCTAAGCAATGAGCAGTTCTTC
NA	NA	TRBV11-2	TRBJ2-2	CASSPRVGTGELFF	TGTGCCAGCAGCCCCAGGGTCGGAACCGGGGAGCTGTTTTTT
NA	NA	TRBV5-6	TRBJ1-2	CASSRDGRSTF	TGTGCCAGCAGTCGGGACGGCCGTTCGACCTTC
TRBD1	NA	TRBV11-2	TRBJ1-1	CASSLVIGQGINTEAFF	TGTGCCAGCAGCTTAGTCATAGGACAGGGGATAAACACTGAAGCTTTCTTT
TRBD1	NA	TRBV5-1	TRBJ1-2	CASSLGDRGRSKTF	TGCGCCAGCAGCCTCGGGGACAGGGGGCGATCAAAAACCTTC
NA	NA	TRBV12-3/TRBV12-4	TRBJ2-2	CASGTVYTGELFF	TGTGCCAGCGGGACTGTTTACACCGGGGAGCTGTTTTTT
TRBD2	NA	TRBV2	TRBJ2-1	CASSFSGRAYNEQFF	TGTGCCAGCAGTTTTAGCGGGAGGGCCTACAATGAGCAGTTCTTC
NA	NA	TRBV6-5	TRBJ2-3	CASSIRGRGRDTQYF	TGTGCCAGCAGTATACGGGGCAGGGGTCGTGATACGCAGTATTTT
NA	once	TRBV30	TRBJ2-6	CAWSLTGSGANVLTF	TGTGCCTGGAGTCTCACAGGTTCTGGGGCCAACGTCCTGACTTTC
NA	NA	TRBV9	TRBJ1-1	CASSTGFGEAFF	TGTGCCAGCAGCACAGGGTTCGGTGAAGCTTTCTTT
NA	NA	TRBV9	TRBJ1-6	CASSVGPGFGSPLHF	TGTGCCAGCAGCGTAGGACCGGGATTCGGTTCACCCCTCCACTTT
NA	NA	TRBV10-3	TRBJ1-2	CAISERLGEDGYTF	TGTGCCATCAGTGAGCGTCTAGGGGAGGATGGCTACACCTTC
TRBD2	NA	TRBV6-6	TRBJ2-1	CASSGGDSYNEQFF	TGTGCCAGCAGTGGGGGGGATTCCTACAATGAGCAGTTCTTC
NA	NA	TRBV6-6	TRBJ1-2	CASSYTARGQDGYTF	TGTGCCAGCAGTTACACGGCCAGGGGTCAGGATGGCTACACCTTC
TRBD1	NA	TRBV4-2	TRBJ1-2	CASSQPQGEHGYTF	TGTGCCAGCAGCCAACCTCAGGGGGAACATGGCTACACCTTC
NA	NA	TRBV7-3	TRBJ2-1	CASSLNLVVGDYNEQFF	TGTGCCAGCAGCTTAAATTTGGTGGTGGGGGACTACAATGAGCAGTTCTTC
TRBD2	NA	TRBV12-5	TRBJ2-5	CASGPRAITAGVDQETQYF	TGTGCTAGTGGTCCCCGGGCTATTACAGCGGGAGTAGATCAAGAGACCCAGTACTTC
NA	NA	TRBV27	TRBJ1-6	CAGSRSRNSPLHF	TGTGCCGGTTCCAGAAGCAGAAATTCACCCCTCCACTTT
NA	NA	TRBV3-1/TRBV3-2	TRBJ2-1	CASSQDRASLNEQFF	TGTGCCAGCAGCCAAGATAGGGCTAGTCTCAATGAGCAGTTCTTC
NA	NA	TRBV15	TRBJ2-2	CATSRARDGNTGELFF	TGTGCCACCAGCAGAGCCAGGGACGGAAACACCGGGGAGCTGTTTTTT
NA	NA	TRBV10-3	TRBJ2-1	CAISDRESYNEQFF	TGTGCCATCAGTGACAGGGAGTCCTACAATGAGCAGTTCTTC
NA	NA	TRBV4-3	TRBJ1-2	CASSQDWGRQPPARGYTF	TGCGCCAGCAGCCAAGATTGGGGCAGGCAACCTCCAGCACGTGGCTACACCTTC
TRBD1	once	TRBV2	TRBJ1-1	CATLPGGRGTEAFF	TGTGCCACCCTCCCAGGGGGTAGGGGGACTGAAGCTTTCTTT
NA	NA	TRBV2	TRBJ2-4	CASSAGEMGAKNIQYF	TGTGCCAGCAGCGCCGGAGAGATGGGCGCCAAAAACATTCAGTACTTC
NA	few	TRBV5-1	TRBJ2-1	CASSLGADYNEQFF	TGCGCCAGCAGCTTAGGAGCGGACTACAATGAGCAGTTCTTC
NA	NA	TRBV3-1/TRBV3-2	TRBJ2-5	CASSQDGAGTQGDETQYF	TGTGCCAGCAGCCAAGATGGGGCCGGGACCCAGGGAGATGAGACCCAGTACTTC
NA	NA	TRBV7-9	TRBJ1-6	CASSLPSYSPLHF	TGTGCCAGCAGCTTACCTTCTTATTCACCCCTCCACTTT
TRBD1	NA	TRBV19	TRBJ1-1	CASSISYRGLNTEAFF	TGTGCCAGTAGTATAAGTTACAGGGGGTTAAACACTGAAGCTTTCTTT
TRBD2	NA	TRBV9	TRBJ2-2	CASSVAAGEGTGELFF	TGTGCCAGCAGCGTAGCAGCGGGAGAGGGAACCGGGGAGCTGTTTTTT
TRBD1	NA	TRBV5-6	TRBJ2-7	CASSLEQGVVHEQYF	TGTGCCAGCAGCTTGGAACAGGGGGTTGTCCACGAGCAGTACTTC
TRBD2	NA	TRBV6-1	TRBJ2-5	CASSDYSLAGLQETQYF	TGTGCCAGCAGTGACTACAGCCTAGCGGGTCTCCAAGAGACCCAGTACTTC
TRBD2	NA	TRBV5-1	TRBJ2-2	CASALAGEAGELFF	TGCGCCAGCGCACTAGCGGGAGAAGCCGGGGAGCTGTTTTTT